This is a list of T cell receptor beta chains from one sample in a study of shared clonotypes between healthy human individuals. Profiling relied on immunoSEQ multiplex PCR, and the TCRdb table lists in-frame clones only, not all of them. The sample contains about 600,000 clones, 98% of which appear only once. Sequencing used naive CD8+ T cells sorted from blood. The receptor source for this set is a man younger than 40 in good health. Each CDR3 is given with its conserved first and last residue. A D gene is named only where the DNA matches it firmly. A clone size is listed for some rows: how often the clone was seen (once, few, many), or a class if it is expanded.

V gene	CDR3 length	D gene	J gene	clone size	CDR3 protein	CDR3 DNA
TRBV5-4	15	-	TRBJ2-7	-	CASSQDSSAVIGQYF	TGTGCCAGCAGCCAAGACAGCTCAGCGGTTATTGGGCAGTACTTC
TRBV5-4	14	-	TRBJ2-7	-	CASSPNVLRQEQYF	TGTGCCAGCAGCCCCAATGTTTTGAGACAAGAGCAGTACTTC
TRBV4-1	15	TRBD1	TRBJ2-7	-	CASSRTSGTGSEQYF	TGCGCCAGCAGCCGTACCTCCGGGACAGGGTCCGAGCAGTACTTC
TRBV5-1	15	TRBD1	TRBJ2-1	-	CASSSGQGEYNEQFF	TGCGCCAGCAGCTCGGGACAGGGGGAATACAATGAGCAGTTCTTC
TRBV27	13	TRBD2	TRBJ2-1	-	CASSAGLAYEQFF	TGTGCCAGCAGCGCGGGACTAGCCTATGAGCAGTTCTTC
TRBV7-9	14	TRBD1	TRBJ1-1	-	CASSLANRGTEAFF	TGTGCCAGCAGCTTAGCGAACAGGGGCACTGAAGCTTTCTTT
TRBV29-1	14	TRBD2	TRBJ2-7	-	CSVEGGSTGYEQYF	TGCAGCGTTGAGGGGGGGAGTACCGGCTACGAGCAGTACTTC
TRBV10-1	17	-	TRBJ2-7	-	CARTGGRDTSPVYEQYF	TGCGCCCGAACGGGGGGCCGGGACACTTCACCAGTTTACGAGCAGTACTTC
TRBV9	14	-	TRBJ2-1	-	CASSVDPSYNEQFF	TGTGCCAGCAGCGTAGATCCCTCATACAATGAGCAGTTCTTC
TRBV11-2	13	-	TRBJ2-7	-	CASSIRPSYEQYF	TGTGCCAGCAGCATAAGACCATCCTACGAGCAGTACTTC
TRBV27	13	-	TRBJ2-7	once	CASSISGNYEQYF	TGTGCCAGCAGTATCAGCGGAAACTACGAGCAGTACTTC
TRBV11-2	18	-	TRBJ1-2	-	CASSLAPIESPGFYGYTF	TGTGCCAGCAGCTTAGCCCCAATTGAATCCCCAGGGTTCTATGGCTACACCTTC
TRBV29-1	13	-	TRBJ1-2	-	CSVWAGRNYGYTF	TGCAGCGTTTGGGCAGGGCGTAACTATGGCTACACCTTC
TRBV27	12	-	TRBJ2-1	-	CASSTQRAEQFF	TGTGCCAGCAGTACCCAGAGGGCGGAGCAGTTCTTC
TRBV27	14	TRBD1	TRBJ1-2	-	CASSLVGTGYGYTF	TGTGCCAGCAGTTTAGTCGGGACAGGGTATGGCTACACCTTC
TRBV13	15	TRBD1	TRBJ2-2	-	CASSLGGQVPGELFF	TGTGCCAGCAGCTTAGGGGGACAGGTGCCCGGGGAGCTGTTTTTT
TRBV2	14	-	TRBJ2-7	-	CASSDPDSVYEQYF	TGTGCCAGCAGTGACCCCGACAGCGTCTACGAGCAGTACTTC
TRBV4-1	14	-	TRBJ2-7	-	CASSQVAGSYEQYF	TGCGCCAGCAGCCAAGTTGCTGGCTCCTACGAGCAGTACTTC
TRBV7-6	15	TRBD1	TRBJ2-7	-	CASSQHRDRVYEQYF	TGTGCCAGCAGCCAACACCGGGACAGGGTCTACGAGCAGTACTTC
TRBV30	11	-	TRBJ1-1	-	CAWNGYTEAFF	TGTGCCTGGAACGGATACACTGAAGCTTTCTTT
TRBV7-6	14	-	TRBJ2-7	-	CASSLEVRGYEQYF	TGTGCCAGCAGCTTAGAAGTCAGGGGTTACGAGCAGTACTTC
TRBV4-1	16	-	TRBJ2-2	once	CASSQVPGANTGELFF	TGCGCCAGCAGCCAAGTCCCGGGAGCGAACACCGGGGAGCTGTTTTTT
TRBV7-9	13	-	TRBJ2-1	-	CASSLAAANEQFF	TGTGCCAGCAGCTTAGCCGCAGCGAATGAGCAGTTCTTC
TRBV7-9	16	TRBD2	TRBJ2-1	-	CASSLEASGTYNEQFF	TGTGCCAGCAGCTTAGAGGCTAGCGGGACTTACAATGAGCAGTTCTTC
TRBV27	15	-	TRBJ1-1	-	CASSRSGPVSTEAFF	TGTGCCAGCAGCCGGTCGGGGCCCGTAAGTACTGAAGCTTTCTTT
TRBV5-1	14	TRBD2	TRBJ2-1	-	CASSLEGLEVGGFF	TGCGCCAGCAGCTTGGAGGGACTAGAAGTTGGTGGGTTCTTC
TRBV4-1	17	-	TRBJ2-5	-	CASSQEAPGTTQETQYF	TGCGCCAGCAGCCAAGAGGCCCCCGGGACGACGCAAGAGACCCAGTACTTC
TRBV7-9	15	-	TRBJ1-1	-	CASIGGRGLNTEAFF	TGTGCCAGCATCGGTGGCAGGGGATTGAACACTGAAGCTTTCTTT
TRBV6-5	13	-	TRBJ2-2	-	CASSWKEGGELFF	TGTGCCAGCAGTTGGAAGGAGGGCGGGGAGCTGTTTTTT
TRBV29-1	15	-	TRBJ2-6	-	CSVEFVGSGANVLTF	TGCAGCGTTGAATTCGTCGGATCTGGGGCCAACGTCCTGACTTTC
TRBV29-1	12	-	TRBJ2-2	once	CSVALPGGELFF	TGCAGCGTTGCTTTGCCTGGCGGGGAGCTGTTTTTT
TRBV29-1	13	TRBD2	TRBJ2-1	-	CSGLTSGYNEQFF	TGCAGCGGGTTGACTAGCGGTTACAATGAGCAGTTCTTC
TRBV27	11	-	TRBJ2-7	-	CASSLGNEQYF	TGTGCCAGCAGTTTAGGAAACGAGCAGTACTTC
TRBV11-2	17	-	TRBJ2-7	-	CASSLRPFGTGFYEQYF	TGTGCCAGCAGCTTACGTCCTTTTGGGACGGGCTTCTACGAGCAGTACTTC
TRBV11-2	16	TRBD1	TRBJ1-5	-	CASSLGRQGTGQPQHF	TGTGCCAGCAGCTTAGGTAGACAGGGAACAGGACAGCCCCAGCATTTT
TRBV5-5	15	TRBD2	TRBJ2-3	-	CASSLGLAATDTQYF	TGTGCCAGCAGCTTGGGACTAGCGGCCACAGATACGCAGTATTTT
TRBV5-1	15	-	TRBJ1-5	-	CASSLDDRHNQPQHF	TGCGCCAGCAGCTTGGATGACAGACACAATCAGCCCCAGCATTTT
TRBV7-2	16	-	TRBJ2-7	-	CASSLKGGLRNSEQYF	TGTGCCAGCAGCTTAAAGGGCGGACTACGAAATTCCGAGCAGTACTTC
TRBV7-7	13	-	TRBJ2-7	-	CASSLFVGDEQYF	TGTGCTAGCAGCTTATTTGTGGGAGACGAGCAGTACTTC
TRBV11-3	17	TRBD2	TRBJ2-1	-	CASSLGTSGNSYNEQFF	TGTGCCAGCAGCTTAGGGACTAGCGGGAACTCCTACAATGAGCAGTTCTTC
TRBV6-6	13	-	TRBJ2-7	-	CASSDGPTIEQYF	TGTGCCAGCAGTGATGGACCTACTATCGAGCAGTACTTC
TRBV6-5	13	-	TRBJ2-5	-	CASSYSTLETQYF	TGTGCCAGCAGTTACTCGACTCTAGAGACCCAGTACTTC
TRBV19	13	-	TRBJ2-7	-	CASGQPGSYEQYF	TGTGCCAGTGGACAGCCGGGCTCCTACGAGCAGTACTTC
TRBV7-8	16	-	TRBJ2-7	few	CASSLAGDGGFYEQYF	TGTGCCAGCAGCTTAGCGGGGGACGGTGGGTTCTACGAGCAGTACTTC